Listed below are T cell receptor beta chains from one sample, sequenced in a study of blood T cell repertoires in COVID-19. Measured with immunoSEQ multiplex PCR; TCRdb has only the in-frame clones, and not every one. The sample carries some 190,000 clones, 75% to 85% recorded once. Sequenced: PBMCs or T cells enriched from blood (not recorded which). These receptor sequences come from a woman in her 50s with acute COVID-19. The CDR3 runs from the conserved cysteine through the conserved F or W. D genes are given only for firm matches. The size field is filled for only some rows; it gives once, few, many or a size class.

>TRBJ1-1|TRBV3-1/TRBV3-2|NA|TRBD1
CASSRTRTGQVEAFF
TGTGCCAGCAGCCGAACCCGGACAGGGCAAGTTGAAGCTTTCTTT
>TRBJ1-1|TRBV12-3/TRBV12-4|NA|NA
CASHLVTVKAFF
TGTGCCAGCCACCTTGTGACAGTAAAAGCTTTCTTT
>TRBJ2-5|TRBV9|NA|NA
CASSLRAGGETQYF
TGTGCCAGCAGCTTACGGGCCGGGGGAGAGACCCAGTACTTC
>TRBJ2-1|TRBV7-7|NA|TRBD1
CASSPDRGEYNEQFF
TGTGCTAGCAGCCCGGACAGGGGCGAGTACAATGAGCAGTTCTTC
>TRBJ2-3|TRBV7-9|NA|NA
CASSPGGTDTQYF
TGTGCCAGCAGCCCGGGGGGCACAGATACGCAGTATTTT
>TRBJ1-2|TRBV4-3|NA|TRBD1
CASSQAIGQGYDGYTF
TGCGCCAGCAGCCAAGCGATCGGACAGGGATATGATGGCTACACCTTC
>TRBJ1-4|TRBV28|NA|TRBD1
CASSMTGVSEKLFF
TGTGCCAGCAGTATGACAGGGGTGTCTGAAAAACTGTTTTTT
>TRBJ2-1|TRBV29-1|NA|TRBD2
CSVTPGGSYNEQFF
TGCAGCGTAACGCCGGGGGGCTCCTACAATGAGCAGTTCTTC
>TRBJ2-3|TRBV6-2/TRBV6-3|NA|NA
CASSSGLQDTDTQYF
TGTGCCAGCAGCTCAGGGTTACAGGACACAGATACGCAGTATTTT
>TRBJ1-5|TRBV9|once|TRBD1
CASSGQGGHQPQHF
TGTGCCAGCAGCGGACAGGGCGGCCATCAGCCCCAGCATTTT
>TRBJ2-1|TRBV9|NA|NA
CASSVGAGIYNEQFF
TGTGCCAGCAGCGTAGGGGCAGGGATCTACAATGAGCAGTTCTTC
>TRBJ1-1|TRBV30|NA|NA
CAWSGRDAGEAFF
TGTGCCTGGAGTGGGAGGGACGCAGGTGAAGCTTTCTTT
>TRBJ1-5|TRBV27|NA|TRBD1
CASRLGTGGNQPQHF
TGTGCCAGCAGACTAGGGACAGGGGGCAATCAGCCCCAGCATTTT
>TRBJ1-2|TRBV15|NA|TRBD1
CATSRKTGDRGYTF
TGTGCCACCAGCAGGAAGACAGGGGACAGGGGCTACACCTTC
>TRBJ2-3|TRBV28|NA|NA
CASSQAAGDTQYF
TGTGCCAGCAGTCAAGCAGCGGGAGATACGCAGTATTTT
>TRBJ1-3|TRBV7-2|NA|NA
CASSLSLGARSGNTIYF
TGTGCCAGCAGCTTAAGTTTGGGGGCCCGCTCTGGAAACACCATATATTTT
>TRBJ2-2|TRBV5-1|NA|TRBD1
CASSLADRGENGELFF
TGCGCCAGCAGCTTGGCGGACAGGGGAGAGAACGGGGAGCTGTTTTTT
>TRBJ1-5|TRBV19|few|NA
CASSIVQGPQPQHF
TGTGCCAGTAGTATAGTCCAGGGTCCACAGCCCCAGCATTTT
>TRBJ2-3|TRBV28|NA|TRBD2
CASSLSYGGAKDSQYF
TGTGCCAGCAGTTTATCCTACGGGGGGGCCAAAGATTCGCAGTATTTT
>TRBJ2-1|TRBV5-1|NA|TRBD2
CASSSPGTSGGASEQFF
TGCGCCAGCAGCTCCCCGGGTACTAGCGGGGGGGCCAGTGAGCAGTTCTTC
>TRBJ1-1|TRBV5-1|NA|NA
CASSLGGVSNTEAFF
TGCGCCAGCAGCTTAGGGGGAGTGTCGAACACTGAAGCTTTCTTT
>TRBJ1-4|TRBV18|NA|NA
CASSPGATNEKLFF
TGTGCCAGCTCACCAGGAGCAACTAATGAAAAACTGTTTTTT
>TRBJ1-1|TRBV19|NA|TRBD1
CASSILREGAFRTEAFF
TGTGCCAGTAGTATCCTCCGAGAGGGGGCGTTTCGGACTGAAGCTTTCTTT
>TRBJ1-2|TRBV19|once|NA
CASSMRTGVGYGYTF
TGTGCCAGTAGTATGAGGACGGGGGTCGGCTATGGCTACACCTTC
>TRBJ2-1|TRBV4-3|once|TRBD1
CASSLYRGSDNEQFF
TGCGCCAGCAGCCTATACAGGGGTAGTGACAATGAGCAGTTCTTC
>TRBJ1-2|TRBV28|NA|TRBD1
CASSPGTGDGYTF
TGTGCCAGCAGTCCGGGGACAGGGGATGGCTACACCTTC
>TRBJ2-6|TRBV7-9|NA|TRBD1
CASSQDRGHSGANVLTF
TGTGCCAGCAGCCAGGACAGGGGGCACTCTGGGGCCAACGTCCTGACTTTC
>TRBJ1-2|TRBV28|NA|NA
CASNEGEDGYTF
TGTGCCAGCAACGAGGGGGAAGATGGCTACACCTTC
>TRBJ1-1|TRBV27|NA|TRBD1
CASRRTGMNTEAFF
TGTGCCAGCAGGCGGACAGGAATGAACACTGAAGCTTTCTTT
>TRBJ2-2|TRBV6-5|NA|TRBD1
CASSYGTANTGELFF
TGTGCCAGCAGTTACGGGACAGCGAACACCGGGGAGCTGTTTTTT
>TRBJ1-5|TRBV5-8|few|NA
CASSLLGQLSNQPQHF
TGTGCCAGCAGCTTGCTTGGACAGCTTAGCAATCAGCCCCAGCATTTT
>TRBJ2-1|TRBV2|once|TRBD2
CASRGLAGANEQFF
TGTGCCAGCAGGGGACTAGCGGGGGCCAATGAGCAGTTCTTC
>TRBJ2-3|TRBV3-1/TRBV3-2|NA|TRBD1
CASSQGPTGWDTQYF
TGTGCCAGCAGCCAAGGACCGACAGGGTGGGATACGCAGTATTTT